This T cell receptor beta chain was found in a study of tumor and adjacent non-tumor tissue in lung cancer (dated by TCRdb to 2016 to 2019). About the investigation overall: By cancer type, the cohort comprised under 15 adenocarcinoma patients, a couple of squamous cell carcinoma patients and 1 small cell lung cancer patient. The 15 enrolled patients, of whom around ten were men and 5 were women, were aged about 31 to 76 years and were diagnosed with TNM stage I to III disease. Using bulk TCRbeta repertoires from 15 lung cancer patients, the study set lung tumor tissue side by side with matched distant non-tumor lung tissue. For each patient, one tumor sample and one normal lung sample were taken, giving roughly 30 paired specimens that underwent TCRbeta CDR3 sequencing. Sequencing generated a total of approximately 130 million productive TCRbeta reads, averaging around 4.2 million reads per sample.

Bulk unsorted tissue served as the source for RNA extraction, and RNA quality was assessed using a NanoDrop ND-1000 and an Agilent 2100. Newly diagnosed lung cancer patients without prior chemotherapy who had been admitted for thoracic surgery in China between August and November 2014 were enrolled as donors. Patients who had received previous radiotherapy or chemotherapy, or who had another concurrent cancer, were excluded from the study. Pieces of surgical tissue measuring about 1-2.2 cm3 were kept in RNAlater solution and stored at -80 degrees C until use. General findings and caveats noted by the study authors: The methods do not name the sequencing platform or mention unique molecular identifiers. The top 100 clones accounted for a significantly larger cumulative portion of the repertoire in normal lung than in tumor tissue. TCR diversity (inverse Simpson) was significantly higher in tumor than in normal lung tissue (approximately 440 vs 150, P = 0.0075, Mann-Whitney U test). Because peripheral blood was not sequenced, the blood TCRbeta repertoires of the lung cancer patients in the study went unexamined. Significantly higher TCR diversity was found in younger patients, and higher tumor TCR diversity was associated with shorter overall and disease-free survival. Only around 14 patients were in the cohort, and the authors stated that larger samples and more detailed clinical data are needed.

As concerns this clonotype: What antigen it recognizes has not been identified. A much larger clone sits a single nucleotide away, making a read error possible.

The library came from multiplex PCR. For sequencing, an Illumina HiSeq 2500 was employed. TCRbeta libraries were constructed through three rounds of nested PCR with primers (Table S4) according to protocols modified from ARM-PCR. Before sequencing, PCR products of 200-500 bp were excised from the gel and purified with the QIAquick gel extraction kit. As for how the authors treated the data: Reads were cleaned with Trimmomatic, merged with FLASH into complete CDR3 sequences, and assigned to V(D)J germline segments with MiTCR. Clonal diversity was computed as the inverse Simpson's index with VDJtools. In-frame sequences lacking a premature stop codon were counted as productive reads. The public reads were run again by TCRdb, first through fastp at Q25 and then through MiXCR, and only productive beta chains were kept. For every CDR3 protein sequence, its rows merge into one entry that carries the most common genes and DNA. In this record, the V and J calls reflect TCRdb's handling and not the investigators' own analysis. Across this sample there are 120,000 or so distinct CDR3 sequences, with 55% to 75% seen only once. The ten most abundant clones make up 10% to 15% of the sample.

From the cysteine through the phenylalanine, the CDR3 covers 16 amino acids. Here the CDR3 DNA is all that survives: 48 bases in frame from base 1. Sequencing used lung tumor tissue. The receptor was derived from a man aged 25 to 45 with non-small cell lung cancer. In this chain, TRBV12-3 or TRBV12-4 is recombined with TRBJ2-1, with the identity of the D gene unclear. The encoded CDR3 is CANSYAPSGSYNEQFF. The DNA sequence reads TGTGCCAACAGTTATGCTCCCAGTGGCTCCTACAATGAGCAGTTCTTC.